The 6 T cell receptor beta chains presented below share a single source sample, sequenced in a study of blood T cell repertoires in COVID-19. Sequencing was performed with immunoSEQ multiplex PCR; in TCRdb, only in-frame clones are kept and a portion is missing. The sample lists around 100,000 clones, roughly nine tenths occurring once. Material for sequencing was peripheral blood. The receptors derive from a man aged 50-60 years in a cohort sampled during active COVID-19.

This chain connects TRBV6-5 to TRBJ1-2, with 7 nucleotides matching TRBD1. Germline CDR1 reads MNHEY; CDR2 reads SVGAGI. The CDR3 extends over 12 amino acids. V shed 5 bases and J 10 bases; nucleotides not matched to a gene: 7. In DNA form, the CDR3 reads TGTGCCAGCAGTCGCGGGACAGCTCCCTACACCTTC. Its translation: CASSRGTAPYTF.

V usage is TRBV7-8 and J usage is TRBJ2-5; D is unclear. From germline, CDR1 is SGHVS and CDR2 FQNEAQ. The CDR3 runs to 14 residues. V was cut by 5 bases and J by 0 bases, with 10 bases left in between. The CDR3 region has the DNA TGTGCCAGCAGCGAGGCCGAGTACCAAGAGACCCAGTACTTC. Protein product: CASSEAEYQETQYF.

The rearrangement uses TRBV24-1 and TRBJ2-2; 9 bases agree with TRBD1. V lost 2 bases, J lost 2 bases, and 8 bases stayed unmatched. CDR3 length: 18 residues. Germline-derived CDR1 and CDR2 are KGHDR and SFDVKD. CDR3 sequence (DNA): TGTGCCACCAGTGATTCGCGGACAGGGGTTACTAACACCGGGGAGCTGTTTTTT. Its translation is CATSDSRTGVTNTGELFF.

The chain uses TRBV15 and TRBJ2-2; D might be TRBD2 (6 bases). Germline assignment: CDR1 LNHNV and CDR2 YYDKDF (reference sequence). The CDR3 is 15 amino acids. Trimming removed 0 bases from V and 8 bases from J, with 13 bases in between. The CDR3 DNA sequence: TGTGCCACCAGCAGAGATGGGCGGGGAAGGGGGGAGCTGTTTTTT. Its translation: CATSRDGRGRGELFF.

The gene calls are TRBV10-3 and TRBJ1-4; tentatively, D is TRBD1 (5 bases). Germline loops: CDR1 ENHRY, CDR2 SYGVKD. This CDR3 has 14 residues. Trimming took off 3 bases at V and 1 base at J, with 6 bases between the two ends. DNA for the CDR3: TGTGCCATCAGTGACGGGGGAACTAATGAAAAACTGTTTTTT. Amino acids: CAISDGGTNEKLFF.

The rearrangement joins TRBV5-4 to TRBJ1-1, with TRBD1 matching 7 bases. CDR1 and CDR2 from the germline V gene are SGHNT and YYREEE (reference sequence). Trimming cost V 0 bases and J 1 base; bases outside gene matches: 6. This CDR3 is built from 16 residues. CDR3 protein: CASSLGSGGRNTEAFF. The CDR3 DNA reads TGTGCCAGCAGCTTGGGTTCAGGGGGAAGGAACACTGAAGCTTTCTTT. Full variable domain (remainder filled in from reference TRBV5-4 and TRBJ1-1): ETGVTQSPTHLIKTRGQQVTLRCSSQSGHNTVSWYQQALGQGPQFIFQYYREEENGRGNFPPRFSGLQFPNYSSELNVNALELDDSALYLCASSLGSGGRNTEAFFGQGTRLTVV.